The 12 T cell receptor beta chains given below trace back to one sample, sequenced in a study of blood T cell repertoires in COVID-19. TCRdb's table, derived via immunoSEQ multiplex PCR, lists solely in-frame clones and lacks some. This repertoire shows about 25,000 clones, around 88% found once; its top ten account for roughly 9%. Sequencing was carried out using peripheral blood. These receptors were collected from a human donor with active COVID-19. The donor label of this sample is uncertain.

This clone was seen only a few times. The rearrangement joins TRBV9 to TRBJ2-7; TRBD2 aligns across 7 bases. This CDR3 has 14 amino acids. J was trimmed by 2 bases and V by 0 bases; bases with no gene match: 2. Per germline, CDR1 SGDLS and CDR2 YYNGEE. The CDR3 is CASSVGGRTYEQYF. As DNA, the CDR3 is TGTGCCAGCAGCGTAGGCGGGAGAACCTACGAGCAGTACTTC.

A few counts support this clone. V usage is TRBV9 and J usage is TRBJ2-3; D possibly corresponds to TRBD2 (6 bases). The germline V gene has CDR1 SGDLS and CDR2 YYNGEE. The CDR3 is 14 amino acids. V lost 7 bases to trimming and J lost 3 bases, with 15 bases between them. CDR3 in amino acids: CASALGGSTDTQYF. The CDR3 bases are TGTGCCAGCGCGTTGGGGGGATCGACAGATACGCAGTATTTT.

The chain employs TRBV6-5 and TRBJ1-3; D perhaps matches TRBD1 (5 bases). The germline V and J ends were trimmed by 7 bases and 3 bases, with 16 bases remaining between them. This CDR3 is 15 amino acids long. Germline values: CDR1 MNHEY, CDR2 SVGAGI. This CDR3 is CASTGGVEVGNTIYF. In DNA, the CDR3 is TGTGCCAGCACAGGAGGGGTTGAAGTTGGAAACACCATATATTTT.

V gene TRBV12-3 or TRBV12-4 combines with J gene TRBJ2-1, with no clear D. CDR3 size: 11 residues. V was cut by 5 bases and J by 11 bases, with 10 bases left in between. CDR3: CASSPRVQQFF. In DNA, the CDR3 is TGTGCCAGCAGTCCCCGGGTCCAGCAGTTCTTC.

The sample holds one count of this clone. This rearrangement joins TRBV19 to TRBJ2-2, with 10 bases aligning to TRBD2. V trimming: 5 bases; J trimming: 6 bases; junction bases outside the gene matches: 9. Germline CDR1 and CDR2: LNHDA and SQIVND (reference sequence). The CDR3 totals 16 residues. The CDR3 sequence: CASSQSGRAGSGELFF. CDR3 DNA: TGTGCCAGTAGTCAGAGCGGGAGGGCCGGATCCGGGGAGCTGTTTTTT.

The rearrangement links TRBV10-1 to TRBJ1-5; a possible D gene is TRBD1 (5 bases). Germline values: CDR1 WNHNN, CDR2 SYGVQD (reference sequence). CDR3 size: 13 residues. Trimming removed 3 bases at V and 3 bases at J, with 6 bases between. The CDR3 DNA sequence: TGCGCCAGCAGTGATGGGGCCAATCAGCCCCAGCATTTT. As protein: CASSDGANQPQHF.

The CDR3 sequence: CASSPRTGTYEQYF. The CDR3, as DNA: TGTGCCAGCTCACCTAGGACAGGAACCTACGAGCAGTACTTC. V is TRBV18 and J is TRBJ2-7; TRBD1 agrees at 7 bases. CDR3 length: 14 amino acids. The germline V gene encodes CDR1 KGHSH and CDR2 LQKENI. Trimming cost V 3 bases and J 2 bases; bases outside gene matches: 4.

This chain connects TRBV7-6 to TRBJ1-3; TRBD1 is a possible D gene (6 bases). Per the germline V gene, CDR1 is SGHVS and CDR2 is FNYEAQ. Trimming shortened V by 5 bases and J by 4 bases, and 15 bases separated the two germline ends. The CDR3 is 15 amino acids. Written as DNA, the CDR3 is TGTGCCAGCAGCCCGACAGGCTCTTCGGGAAACACCATATATTTT. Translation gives CASSPTGSSGNTIYF. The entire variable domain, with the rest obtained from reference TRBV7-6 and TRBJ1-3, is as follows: GAGVSQSPRYKVTKRGQDVALRCDPISGHVSLYWYRQALGQGPEFLTYFNYEAQQDKSGLPNDRFSAERPEGSISTLTIQRTEQRDSAMYRCASSPTGSSGNTIYFGEGSWLTVV.

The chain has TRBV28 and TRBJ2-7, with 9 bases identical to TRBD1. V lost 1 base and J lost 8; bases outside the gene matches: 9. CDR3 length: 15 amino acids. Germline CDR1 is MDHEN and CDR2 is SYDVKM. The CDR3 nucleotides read TGTGCCAGCAGTTTATCAGGGACAGGGTTGAGGCAGCAGTACTTC. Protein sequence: CASSLSGTGLRQQYF.

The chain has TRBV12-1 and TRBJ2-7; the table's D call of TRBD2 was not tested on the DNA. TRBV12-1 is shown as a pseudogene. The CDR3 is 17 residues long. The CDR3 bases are TGTGCCAGCAGCTTTGGGACTAGCGGGGGCCACTCCTACGAGCAGTACTTC. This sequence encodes CASSFGTSGGHSYEQYF.

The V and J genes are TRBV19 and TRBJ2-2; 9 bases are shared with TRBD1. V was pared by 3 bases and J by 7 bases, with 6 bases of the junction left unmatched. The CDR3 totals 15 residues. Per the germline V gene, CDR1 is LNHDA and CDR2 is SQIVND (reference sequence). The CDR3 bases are TGTGCCAGTAGTATGGGGACAGGGTCCCACGGGGAGCTGTTTTTT. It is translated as CASSMGTGSHGELFF.

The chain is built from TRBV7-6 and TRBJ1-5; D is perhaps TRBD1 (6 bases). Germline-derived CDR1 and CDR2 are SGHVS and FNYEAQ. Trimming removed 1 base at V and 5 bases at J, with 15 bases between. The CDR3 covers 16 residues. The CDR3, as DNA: TGTGCCAGCAGCTTAGTCCCAGGGGCGCAGGATCAGCCCCAGCATTTT. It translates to CASSLVPGAQDQPQHF.